This T cell receptor (beta chain) was identified during a study of blood T cell repertoires in COVID-19. Study details: The origin of the acute and convalescent COVID-19 samples was the United States, Italy and Spain.

The table came from immunoSEQ multiplex PCR; TCRdb's copy has only in-frame clones and leaves some out. This table holds around 79,000 clones, 80% to 90% found once. The sequencing input was peripheral blood. This receptor was identified in a man aged 65-85 years with active or convalescent COVID-19.

The CDR3 nucleotides are TGTGCCAGCGTCGCGGGCGCGACCACTGAAGCTTTCTTT. Residues: CASVAGATTEAFF. This chain connects TRBV7-9 to TRBJ1-1, with D uncertain. The V end was cut by 8 bases, the J end by 4 bases, with 14 bases between. The CDR3 consists of 13 residues. Germline CDR1 SEHNR, CDR2 FQNEAQ (reference sequence).